This T cell receptor (beta chain) was captured in a study of cytomegalovirus exposure and HLA in healthy donors (dated by TCRdb to about 2017). For context, the study as a whole: According to an earlier analysis of several hundred of the donors, about 179 million T cells yielded over 100 million unique TCR beta sequences and 276 Gb of sequence data. Typing coverage differed by locus: A, B, C, DRB1 and DQB1 were typed in roughly 629-630 donors, DQA1 in about 510, DPA1 in around 610, and DPB1 in roughly 450. The study profiled the T cell repertoires of 500 to 800 subjects by immunosequencing and related them to cytomegalovirus serostatus. An earlier analysis of approximately 630 of the donors applied high-throughput TCR beta sequencing to assess whether each TCR beta V gene segment acted as functional or pseudogenic. A later analysis re-analyzed previously published TCR beta repertoires from 666 donors and added high-resolution HLA genotyping to study TCR occurrence patterns. In addition to the first cohort of 666 subjects, a separate validation cohort of about 120 different subjects was used. All discovery cohort repertoires had been generated on a single sequencing platform. In the later analysis, no new phenotypic data were used to find candidate immune exposures; instead, reliance was placed on TCR beta sequences and their occurrence across donors. Alongside the repertoire data, information on donor age, sex, ethnicity and CMV serostatus was compiled. On average, around 230,000 unique TCR beta nucleotide sequences were sequenced per donor among 300 to 500 genotyped donors of the cohort, with about 19% of those sequences being non-productive. The aim of the study was to test whether cataloging public T cell receptors could identify signatures of past pathogen exposure. To predict cytomegalovirus infection status, the study brought together high-throughput TCR immunosequencing, statistical association of individual TCRs with disease status, and machine learning. Roughly 5 DR-DQ haplotypes were treated as single units for association and clustering because of strong linkage in the cohort. HLA typing covered class I and class II loci at four-digit resolution. Of the 300 to 500 genotyped donors, approximately 81% were placed in the genetic ancestry cluster associated with self-reported Caucasian donors. Genome-wide SNP genotypes for about 65% of the roughly 670 donors were used in a later genetic analysis, which treated that subset as a discovery cohort. An early release covering over 500 HLA-typed donors comprised approximately 290 gigabases of sequencing data and approximately 85 million unique TCR sequences. Findings and caveats that apply to the study as a whole: Only TCR beta chains were sequenced in this cohort, and the absence of alpha or paired-chain data limited detectable features. Strong co-occurrence of HLA alleles, especially DR and DQ, made assigning TCR associations to individual alleles difficult. According to a later genetic analysis, donors in an Asian-associated ancestry cluster had fewer N-insertions in productive TCRs than the approximately 630-donor mean. HLA typing was unavailable for some donors at each locus, so association tests used only the typed subset. A further reported finding was that TCR beta sequences accurately predicted the HLA-A and HLA-B alleles for most subjects in the first cohort. Sequencing depth was assumed to be roughly uniform across donors in the presence/absence analyses, though that assumption may not hold. CMV serostatus was the only immune exposure information available for the cohort. Across donors, most TCR sequences were observed very rarely, whereas some public TCRs were present in many individuals. According to a later analysis, most CMV-associated TCR beta chains appeared to be HLA-restricted, and the HLA associations seemed to be driven largely by CMV exposure. At a false discovery rate of 0.05, a later analysis linked fewer than 20,000 TCR beta sequences to specific HLA alleles. According to the authors, the approach could potentially be generalized to other disease states and immunological phenotypes. Some IMGT-functional V segments, including TRBV6-2 and TRBV6-3, could not be told apart with the 87-base-pair reads, so those segments were excluded. Because counts were too low, about 18 rarely observed V segments, including chromosome 9 orphons, were excluded from the earlier analysis of around 640 of the donors. An association between a missense DCLRE1C variant and V-gene and J-gene trimming of TCR beta chains was found in a later genetic analysis and replicated in an independent cohort. Correlated functional status among segregating V segments might be attributable to linkage disequilibrium, but an unknown experimental factor could not be ruled out. A total of roughly 160 TCR beta chains were listed by the study as associated with cytomegalovirus. Broadly in line with IMGT annotations, most TCR beta V segments showed up in productive rearrangements about 87% or about 30% of the time in an earlier analysis of several hundred of the donors. In a later analysis, the rate of TCR association differed among HLA loci, with DRB1 alleles having the most associated TCRs and HLA-C alleles having the fewest. In vitro tests confirmed that a few of the cytomegalovirus-associated TCR beta chains recognize cytomegalovirus antigens. Compared with equally common non-associated chains, HLA-associated TCR beta chains in a later analysis were more clonally expanded and had lower generation probabilities. A cluster of highly shared sequence variants was judged likely to be a technical artifact of the sequencing pipeline. The classifier was reported to diagnose cytomegalovirus status with high specificity and sensitivity in both the original cohort and the validation cohort. According to a later analysis, parvovirus B19, influenza, CMV and Epstein-Barr virus appeared linked to several top co-occurrence clusters.

Including cysteine and phenylalanine, the CDR3 has 18 amino acids. The kept DNA is CDR3 alone, 54 bases in frame from the first base. CDR1 and CDR2 are drawn from the germline V gene (reference sequence): MNHEY, SMNVEV. The germline ends are 18 bases apart after V is trimmed by 5 bases and J by 1 base. Of note for this clone: What antigen it recognizes has not been identified. Per-base qualities were not stored, and no clone one base away is much larger.

Receptor amplification or capture employed the immunoSEQ multiplex PCR assay. A mixture of 60 forward primers for TCR Vbeta segments and 13 reverse primers for TCR Jbeta segments was used in the multiplex PCR. The CDR3 region of rearranged TCR beta genes was amplified from genomic DNA by a multiplex PCR assay. On the Illumina HiSeq System, the amplified TCR beta libraries were sequenced as 87-base-pair reads. On the authors' methods: A later analysis counted some 80 million unique TCR beta chains across the 650 to 800 repertoires, and some 11 million of these chains were shared by at least two donors. A nearest-neighbor algorithm error-corrected the raw reads and collapsed the reads into unique sequences, merging closely related sequences to remove PCR and sequencing errors. To assign V, D and J gene segments, CDR3 sequences were aligned to IMGT reference sequences. For a sequence to be retained, a match of at least six nucleotides to both a V gene segment and a J gene segment was required. Rearrangements were called productive when the CDR3 lacked stop codons and stayed in frame with V and J; all others were non-productive. CDR3 was defined according to IMGT convention as the region running from the second conserved V-encoded cysteine to the conserved J-encoded phenylalanine. Sequences without an unambiguous match to a single V gene segment were excluded from the earlier analysis of about 600 of the donors. An earlier analysis of a few hundred of the donors classified V segments as functional when productive rearrangements were above 56.7% and as segregating when the standard deviation between donors was above 5%. A statistical classification framework was built to diagnose cytomegalovirus status from the catalog of TCR beta chain sequences. In a later analysis, V and J genes were assigned by comparing TCR nucleotide sequences against IMGT/GENE-DB human TR gene sequences. In a later analysis, CDR3 sequences and most-parsimonious VDJ recombination scenarios were assigned using the TCRdist pipeline. In a later analysis, each TCR beta chain was defined by its CDR3 amino acid sequence together with its V-gene family, and reads without a unique V-gene family were excluded. In a later analysis, around 600 highly shared, low-generation-probability nucleotide sequences were removed to address suspected cross-contamination and a sequencing artifact. In a later analysis, a clonal expansion index for each public chain was calculated from normalized within-repertoire ranks of inferred template counts. Generation probabilities in a later analysis came from a VDJ recombination model fitted to out-of-frame rearrangements, and those results were checked against IGoR. Hypergeometric tests were used in a later analysis to score TCR-TCR, TCR-HLA and TCR-CMV co-occurrence, with a repertoire-size bias correction applied to the TCR pairs. To estimate false discovery rates, a later analysis permuted the HLA or CMV assignments 20 times. In a later analysis, co-occurring TCRs were grouped with DBSCAN, and TCRdist sequence similarity was added when clustering was performed within HLA-allele-positive subsets. Repertoires with fewer than 30,000 or more than 120,000 public chains were left out of co-occurrence clustering, as were five repertoires with anomalous nucleotide sharing. TCRdb provides this immuneACCESS table in a form limited to in-frame rearrangements. Some clones are lacking; in checked studies, under half of them reflect an unresolved V gene, and why the rest are absent is not known. V, J and clone size derive from that table, while D and trimming were established from the DNA sequence. This sample gives approximately 93,000 clones in total; 79% of them show up just once. Approximately 3.3% of the sample comes from the top ten.

In total, more than 500 healthy bone marrow donors made up the cohort. At the time of sampling, every cohort member was nominally healthy, though immune exposures that went unrecorded were likely present. The donor was CMV seropositive and belonged to the group of about 290 seropositive cohort members. A peripheral blood sample was collected from each donor, and TCR beta sequencing was performed on peripheral blood mononuclear cells. The Qiagen DNeasy Blood Extraction Kit was used to extract genomic DNA from the blood cell samples. The source material was PBMCs. This clonotype was sampled from a male donor in good health and CMV-seropositive. The rearrangement joined TRBV27 to TRBJ2-6, with TRBD1 perhaps the D gene, on 6 matching bases. The CDR3 amino acid sequence is: CASSLLPLDRSGANVLTF. The sequence in DNA is TGTGCCAGCAGTCTCCTGCCCTTAGACAGGTCTGGGGCCAACGTCCTGACTTTC. Reference TRBV27 and TRBJ2-6 proteins supply the regions before and after the CDR3; the full variable domain is: EAQVTQNPRYLITVTGKKLTVTCSQNMNHEYMSWYRQDPGLGLRQIYYSMNVEVTDKGDVPEGYKVSRKEKRNFPLILESPSPNQTSLYFCASSLLPLDRSGANVLTFGAGSRLTVL.